This T cell receptor beta chain was documented in a study of T cell responses to AZD1222 COVID-19 vaccine. The CDR3 has 15 amino acids. V was pared by 2 bases and J by 7 bases, with 18 bases between. Germline V CDR1 and CDR2: SGHKS, YYEKEE (reference sequence). Produced via immunoSEQ multiplex PCR; TCRdb's table is partial and in-frame only. The sample carries tens of thousands of clones, 85% to 90% recorded once. The receptor was isolated from an adult who received the AZD1222 COVID-19 vaccine. The chain joins TRBV5-5 to TRBJ1-2, with D uncertain. Here the sequenced sample was peripheral blood, taken 28 days after the second AZD1222 dose. In DNA, the CDR3 is TGTGCCAGCAGCTTTATGCTTGTAGGGTCTGGTGGCTACACCTTC. It translates to CASSFMLVGSGGYTF. The variable domain in full, completed from reference TRBV5-5 and TRBJ1-2, reads DAGVTQSPTHLIKTRGQQVTLRCSPISGHKSVSWYQQVLGQGPQFIFQYYEKEERGRGNFPDRFSARQFPNYSSELNVNALLLGDSALYLCASSFMLVGSGGYTFGSGTRLTVV.